Detailed here is one TCR beta chain. What it binds is not known. The CDR3 consists of 17 residues. The V end was cut by 4 bases, the J end by 0 bases, with 17 bases between. In germline, CDR1 is SGDLS, CDR2 YYNGEE. Template-switching 5'RACE yielded the TCR cDNA; a universal primer site and UMIs were added in the process. TCRdb processed the 5' RACE reads anew with MiXCR; each CDR3 protein has one entry. The sample shows around 350,000 distinct CDR3 sequences, more than 9% of them seen only once. The sample comes from a study of T cells after yellow fever vaccination. Study outcomes and limitations: The study found a weaker secondary response that peaked faster, day 5 versus 15. Abundant bulk-derived clonotypes could contaminate FACS-sorted repertoires. Clones from primary vaccination mostly reappeared after the booster (roughly 95% CD4, around 90% CD8).

This clonotype originated in a man aged 18 to 29 who received the YFV17D yellow fever vaccine. Sequences were derived from PBMCs, sampled on the day of the first yellow fever vaccination. The chain joins TRBV9 to TRBJ2-1; D unclear. CDR3 amino acids: CASSRRTGASSYNEQFF. CDR3 DNA sequence: TGTGCCAGCAGCCGAAGGACGGGCGCGAGCTCCTACAATGAGCAGTTCTTC.